This T cell receptor (beta chain) is drawn from a study of blood T cell repertoires in COVID-19. This clone was detected only a few times. Relative to the germline gene, one junction end is altered; a read error may explain this. Some clones are missing from TCRdb's copy, which holds only in-frame ones; the method was immunoSEQ multiplex PCR. The sample includes 75,000 to 100,000 clones, around 86% seen only once; the top ten take around 5%. This TCR came from an elderly woman with acute or convalescent COVID-19. Sample: peripheral blood.

CDR3 protein: CASSLGDGSVDEQFF. CDR3 coding DNA: TGTGCTAGCAGCTTAGGTGATGGTAGCGTCGATGAGCAGTTCTTC. The J gene is TRBJ2-1, the V gene TRBV7-7, with D possibly matching TRBD2 (5 bases). CDR3 length: 15 residues. Looked up from germline, CDR1 is SSHAT and CDR2 is FNYEAQ (reference sequence). The entire variable domain, with the rest obtained from reference TRBV7-7 and TRBJ2-1, is as follows: GAGVSQSPRYKVTKRGQDVTLRCDPISSHATLYWYQQALGQGPEFLTYFNYEAQPDKSGLPSDRFSAERPEGSISTLTIQRTEQRDSAMYRCASSLGDGSVDEQFFGPGTRLTVL.